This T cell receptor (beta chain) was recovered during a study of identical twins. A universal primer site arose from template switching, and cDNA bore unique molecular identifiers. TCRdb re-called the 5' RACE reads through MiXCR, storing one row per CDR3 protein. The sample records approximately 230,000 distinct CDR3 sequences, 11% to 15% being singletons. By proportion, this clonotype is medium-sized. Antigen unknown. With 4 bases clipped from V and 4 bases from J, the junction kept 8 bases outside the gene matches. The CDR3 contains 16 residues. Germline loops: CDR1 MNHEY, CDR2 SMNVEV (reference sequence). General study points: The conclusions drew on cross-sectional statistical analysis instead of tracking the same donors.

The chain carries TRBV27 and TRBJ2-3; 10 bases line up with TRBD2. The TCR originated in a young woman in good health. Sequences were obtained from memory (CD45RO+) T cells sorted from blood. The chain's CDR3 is CASSSVAGGDSDTQYF. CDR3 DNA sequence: TGTGCCAGCAGTTCCGTAGCGGGGGGCGACTCAGATACGCAGTATTTT.